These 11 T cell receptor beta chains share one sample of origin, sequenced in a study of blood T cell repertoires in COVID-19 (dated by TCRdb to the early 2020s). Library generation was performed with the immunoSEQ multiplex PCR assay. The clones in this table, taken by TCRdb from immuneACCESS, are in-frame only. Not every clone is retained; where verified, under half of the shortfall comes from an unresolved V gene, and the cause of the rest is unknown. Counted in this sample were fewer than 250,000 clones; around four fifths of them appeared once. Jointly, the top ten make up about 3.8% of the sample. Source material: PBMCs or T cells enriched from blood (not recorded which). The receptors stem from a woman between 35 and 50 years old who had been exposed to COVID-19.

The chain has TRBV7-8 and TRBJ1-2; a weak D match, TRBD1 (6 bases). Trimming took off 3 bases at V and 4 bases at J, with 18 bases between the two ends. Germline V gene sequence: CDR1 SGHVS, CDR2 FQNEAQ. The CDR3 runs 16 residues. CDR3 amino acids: CASSFDMGATLYGYTF. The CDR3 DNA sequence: TGTGCCAGCAGCTTCGACATGGGGGCGACCCTCTATGGCTACACCTTC.

For the CDR3, the DNA is TGTGCCAGCAGTTTAGACGGACAAGTAGGCTACACCTTC. It codes for CASSLDGQVGYTF. The gene calls are TRBV6-5 and TRBJ1-2; TRBD1 is a possible D gene (5 bases). Germline lookup yields CDR1 MNHEY and CDR2 SVGAGI. There are 13 residues in the CDR3. Trimming took 4 bases from V and 8 from J, leaving 14 bases between them.

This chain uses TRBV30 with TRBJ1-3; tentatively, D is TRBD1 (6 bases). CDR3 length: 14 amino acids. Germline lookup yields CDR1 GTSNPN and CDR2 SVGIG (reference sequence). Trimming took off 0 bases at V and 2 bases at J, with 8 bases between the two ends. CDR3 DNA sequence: TGTGCCTGGAGTGTAAAGGGGGCTGGAAACACCATATATTTT. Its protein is CAWSVKGAGNTIYF. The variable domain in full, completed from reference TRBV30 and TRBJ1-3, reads SQTIHQWPATLVQPVGSPLSLECTVEGTSNPNLYWYRQAAGRGLQLLFYSVGIGQISSEVPQNLSASRPQDRQFILSSKKLLLSDSGFYLCAWSVKGAGNTIYFGEGSWLTVV.

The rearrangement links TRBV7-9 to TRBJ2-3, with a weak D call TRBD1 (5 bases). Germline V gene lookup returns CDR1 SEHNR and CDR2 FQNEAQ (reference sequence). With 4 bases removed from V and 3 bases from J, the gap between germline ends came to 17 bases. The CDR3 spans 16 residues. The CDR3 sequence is CASSSPQGKGTDTQYF. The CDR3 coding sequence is TGTGCCAGCAGCTCTCCCCAGGGTAAGGGTACAGATACGCAGTATTTT.

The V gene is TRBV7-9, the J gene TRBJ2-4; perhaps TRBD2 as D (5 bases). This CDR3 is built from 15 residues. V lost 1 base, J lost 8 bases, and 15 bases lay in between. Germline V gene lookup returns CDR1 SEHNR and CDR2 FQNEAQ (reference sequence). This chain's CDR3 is CASSLGGPSRDIQYF. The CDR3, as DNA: TGTGCCAGCAGCTTAGGAGGACCCTCGAGGGACATTCAGTACTTC.

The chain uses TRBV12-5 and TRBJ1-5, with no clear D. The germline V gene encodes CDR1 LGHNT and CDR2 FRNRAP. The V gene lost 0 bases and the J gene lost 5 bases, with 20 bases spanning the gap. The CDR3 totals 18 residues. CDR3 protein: CASGLVLSRGTSYQPQHF. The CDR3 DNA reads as TGTGCTAGTGGTTTGGTACTTAGTCGAGGCACATCGTATCAGCCCCAGCATTTT.

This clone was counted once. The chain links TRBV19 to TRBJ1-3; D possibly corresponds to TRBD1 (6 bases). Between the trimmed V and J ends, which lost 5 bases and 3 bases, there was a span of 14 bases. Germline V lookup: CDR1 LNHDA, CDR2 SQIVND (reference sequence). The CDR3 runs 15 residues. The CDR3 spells CASSPTGFFGNTIYF. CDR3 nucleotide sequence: TGTGCCAGTAGTCCCACAGGGTTTTTTGGAAACACCATATATTTT.

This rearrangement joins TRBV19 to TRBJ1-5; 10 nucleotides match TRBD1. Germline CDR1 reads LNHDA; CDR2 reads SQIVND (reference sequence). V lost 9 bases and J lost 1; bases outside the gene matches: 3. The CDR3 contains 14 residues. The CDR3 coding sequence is TGTGCCAGCAGGGACAGGGGAAGCAATCAGCCCCAGCATTTT. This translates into CASRDRGSNQPQHF.

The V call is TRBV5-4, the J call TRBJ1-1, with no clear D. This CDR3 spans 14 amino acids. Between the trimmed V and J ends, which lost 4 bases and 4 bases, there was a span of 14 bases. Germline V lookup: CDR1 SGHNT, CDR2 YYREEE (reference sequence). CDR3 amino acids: CASSPSGGVTEAFF. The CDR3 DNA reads TGTGCCAGCAGCCCATCTGGCGGGGTCACTGAAGCTTTCTTT.

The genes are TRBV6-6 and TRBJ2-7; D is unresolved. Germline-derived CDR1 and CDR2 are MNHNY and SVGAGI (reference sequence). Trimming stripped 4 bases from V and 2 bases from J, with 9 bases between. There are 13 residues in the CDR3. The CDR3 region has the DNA TGTGCCAGCAGTTCCGACACCCCCTACGAGCAGTACTTC. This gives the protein CASSSDTPYEQYF.

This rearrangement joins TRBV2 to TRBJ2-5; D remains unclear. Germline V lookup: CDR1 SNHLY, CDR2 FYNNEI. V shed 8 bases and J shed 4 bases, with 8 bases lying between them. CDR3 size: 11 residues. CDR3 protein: CASLEVETQYF. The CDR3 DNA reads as TGTGCCAGCCTAGAGGTAGAGACCCAGTACTTC. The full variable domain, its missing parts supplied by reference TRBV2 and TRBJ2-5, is EPEVTQTPSHQVTQMGQEVILRCVPISNHLYFYWYRQILGQKVEFLVSFYNNEISEKSEIFDDQFSVERPDGSNFTLKIRSTKLEDSAMYFCASLEVETQYFGPGTRLLVL.